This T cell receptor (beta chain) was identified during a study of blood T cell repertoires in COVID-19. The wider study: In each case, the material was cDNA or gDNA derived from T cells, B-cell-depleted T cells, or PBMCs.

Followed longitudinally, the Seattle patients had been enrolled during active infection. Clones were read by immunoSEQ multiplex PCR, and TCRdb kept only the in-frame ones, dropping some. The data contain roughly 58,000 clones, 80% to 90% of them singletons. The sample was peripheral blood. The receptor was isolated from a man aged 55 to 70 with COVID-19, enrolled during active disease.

Written as DNA, the CDR3 is TGTGCCAGCAGCTTATCAGATAGCAATCAGCCCCAGCATTTT. Translating it yields CASSLSDSNQPQHF. The chain is built from TRBV11-2 and TRBJ1-5, with D hard to call. Germline lookup yields CDR1 SGHAT and CDR2 FQNNGV. CDR3 size: 14 residues. Between the trimmed V and J ends, which lost 2 bases and 0 bases, there was a span of 5 bases.